Below are 6 T cell receptor beta chains sequenced from a single sample in a study of blood T cells in healthy people across ages. With a J-beta primer mix and a sample-barcoded 5' primer, a second PCR ran about 6 to 11 cycles. TCRdb redid the calling of the 5' RACE reads with MiXCR, one entry per CDR3 protein. The profile shows about 1.6 million distinct CDR3 sequences, 34% of them singletons. The source material was blood. Receptors were obtained from a woman aged 25 to 39 in good health.

This clonotype was detected a few times. V and J are TRBV5-5 and TRBJ2-7; possible D gene TRBD1, 5 bases. The CDR3 is made up of 15 amino acids. CDR1 SGHKS and CDR2 YYEKEE come from the germline V gene (reference sequence). V lost 4 bases, J lost 1 base, and 15 bases lay in between. The DNA of the CDR3 is TGTGCCAGCAGCCTGGGGCTTTCCCTTTCCTACGAGCAGTACTTC. As protein: CASSLGLSLSYEQYF.

The chain has TRBV6-1 and TRBJ2-1; TRBD2 might be the D (6 bases). Trimming pared 10 bases from V and 9 bases from J, leaving 22 bases between. CDR1 is MNHNS and CDR2 is SASEGT in the germline V gene. This CDR3 contains 14 residues. CDR3 sequence: CATNRLDGFSEQFF. CDR3 sequence (DNA): TGTGCCACGAACCGACTAGACGGGTTTAGTGAGCAGTTCTTC.

This clonotype came up many times. V gene TRBV6-1 combines with J gene TRBJ1-2; 8 positions match TRBD1. Germline CDR1 and CDR2: MNHNS and SASEGT. The CDR3 is made up of 13 amino acids. The trim removed 4 bases at V and 9 bases at J, leaving 7 bases unmatched. CDR3 DNA: TGTGCCAGCAGTGGGGGGACAGGATCAAGCTACACCTTC. Translation gives CASSGGTGSSYTF.

Ten or more counts support this clonotype. The rearrangement uses TRBV29-1 and TRBJ2-3; 7 nucleotides align to TRBD2. Per germline, CDR1 SQVTM and CDR2 ANQGSEA. The V segment lost 4 bases and the J segment 3 bases; nucleotides outside the gene matches: 7. There are 14 residues in the CDR3. The CDR3 nucleotides are TGCAGCGTTGCCGTGGGGGGGAGGACAGATACGCAGTATTTT. It yields the protein CSVAVGGRTDTQYF.

This clonotype appeared many times. The gene calls are TRBV29-1 and TRBJ1-1; D is ambiguous. Deletions cut 6 bases from V and 6 bases from J, with 11 bases between. The CDR3 covers 11 residues. Germline CDR1 is SQVTM and CDR2 is ANQGSEA. CDR3 coding DNA: TGCAGCGTGCAATCGGGTGCTGAAGCTTTCTTT. Translating gives CSVQSGAEAFF.

The sample holds a few counts of this clonotype. V gene TRBV6-6 combines with J gene TRBJ1-5; 7 bases align to TRBD1. The CDR3 loop spans 13 amino acids. Germline CDR1 and CDR2: MNHNY and SVGAGI (reference sequence). J gave up 5 bases and V 6 bases, and 4 bases lay outside the gene matches. Here the CDR3 DNA reads TGTGCCAGCAGGCAGGGGGTTCATCAGCCCCAGCATTTT. Translation: CASRQGVHQPQHF.